This T cell receptor (beta chain) was sequenced during a study of T cell responses to AZD1222 COVID-19 vaccine. Germline CDR1 SGHNT, CDR2 YENEEA. Losses at the gene ends were 0 bases for V and 3 bases for J; bases not matched to a gene: 4. The CDR3 runs 16 residues. Of note for this clone: The antigen is unknown.

Study outcomes and limitations: Spike was spanned by vaccine-associated CD4 TCRs, with dominance at 160-218 and 743-854. Among those given AZD1222, only five or six were seropositive at baseline. Nearly half of spike-specific TCRs reportedly target variant regions that are unmutated in the B.1.351 and B.1.1.7 variants. There were mostly white British donors and more females than males, and clonal diversity was possibly underestimated.

TCRdb's table, derived via immunoSEQ multiplex PCR, lists solely in-frame clones and lacks some. The sample includes roughly 110,000 clones, about 92% of them seen just once. The receptor was derived from an adult who received the AZD1222 COVID-19 vaccine. The sample here was peripheral blood, taken 28 days after the second AZD1222 dose. This sequence joins TRBV11-3 and TRBJ2-3; 9 bases are shared with TRBD2. The CDR3 here is CASSLEVSGGTDTQYF. CDR3 nucleotides: TGTGCCAGCAGCTTAGAGGTTAGCGGGGGAACAGATACGCAGTATTTT.